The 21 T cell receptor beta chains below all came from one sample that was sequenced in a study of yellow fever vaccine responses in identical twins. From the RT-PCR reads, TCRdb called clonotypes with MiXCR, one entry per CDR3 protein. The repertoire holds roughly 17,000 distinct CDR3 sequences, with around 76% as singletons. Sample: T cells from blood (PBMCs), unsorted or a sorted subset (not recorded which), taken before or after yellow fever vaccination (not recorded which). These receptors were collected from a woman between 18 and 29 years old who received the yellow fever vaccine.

CDR3 in DNA: TGCGCCAGCAGCCAAAGCGCAACTAATGAAAAACTGTTTTTT. Translating gives CASSQSATNEKLFF. The chain joins TRBV4-1 to TRBJ1-4; no definite D call. The V end lost 2 bases, the J end lost 0 bases, and 4 bases lay between the germline ends. Germline V gene lookup returns CDR1 MGHRA and CDR2 YSYEKL. CDR3 size: 14 residues.

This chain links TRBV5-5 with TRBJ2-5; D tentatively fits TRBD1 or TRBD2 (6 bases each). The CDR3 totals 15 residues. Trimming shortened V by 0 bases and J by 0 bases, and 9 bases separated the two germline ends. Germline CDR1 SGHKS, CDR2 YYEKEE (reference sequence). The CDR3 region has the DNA TGTGCCAGCAGCTTGGGGGGGGCGTACCAAGAGACCCAGTACTTC. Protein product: CASSLGGAYQETQYF.

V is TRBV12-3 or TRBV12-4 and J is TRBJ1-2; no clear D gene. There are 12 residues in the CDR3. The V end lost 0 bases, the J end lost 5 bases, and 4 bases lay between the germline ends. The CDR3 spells CASSLARYGYTF. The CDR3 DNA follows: TGTGCCAGCAGTTTAGCAAGATATGGCTACACCTTC.

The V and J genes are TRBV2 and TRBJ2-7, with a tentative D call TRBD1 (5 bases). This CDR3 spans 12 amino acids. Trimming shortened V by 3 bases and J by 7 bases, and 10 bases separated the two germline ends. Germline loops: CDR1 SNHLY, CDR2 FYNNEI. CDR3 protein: CASSEMGREQYV. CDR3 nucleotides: TGTGCCAGCAGTGAGATGGGGCGAGAGCAGTACGTC.

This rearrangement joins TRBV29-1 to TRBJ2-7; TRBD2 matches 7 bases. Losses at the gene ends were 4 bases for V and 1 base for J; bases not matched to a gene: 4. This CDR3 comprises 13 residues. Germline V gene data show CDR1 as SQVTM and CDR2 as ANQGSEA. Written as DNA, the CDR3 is TGCAGCGTTGGGGAGGGTGGGTCCTACGAGCAGTACTTC. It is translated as CSVGEGGSYEQYF.

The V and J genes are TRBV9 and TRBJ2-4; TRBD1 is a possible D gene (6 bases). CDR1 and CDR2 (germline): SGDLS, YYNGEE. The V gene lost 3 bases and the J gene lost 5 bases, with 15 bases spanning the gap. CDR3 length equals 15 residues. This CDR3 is CASSGHREGENIQYF. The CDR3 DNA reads TGTGCCAGCAGCGGACACAGGGAAGGTGAAAACATTCAGTACTTC. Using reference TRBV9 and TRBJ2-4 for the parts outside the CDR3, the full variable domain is DSGVTQTPKHLITATGQRVTLRCSPRSGDLSVYWYQQSLDQGLQFLIQYYNGEERAKGNILERFSAQQFPDLHSELNLSSLELGDSALYFCASSGHREGENIQYFGAGTRLSVL.

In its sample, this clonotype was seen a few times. The CDR3 sequence: CSARDPLADGPNSYNEQFF. The CDR3 coding sequence is TGCAGTGCTAGAGATCCTCTAGCGGATGGCCCGAACTCCTACAATGAGCAGTTCTTC. The rearrangement uses TRBV20-1 and TRBJ2-1; 7 bases align to TRBD2. The CDR3 sequence is 19 residues long. The germline V gene has CDR1 DFQATT and CDR2 SNEGSKA (reference sequence). V lost 0 bases and J lost 0; bases outside the gene matches: 14.

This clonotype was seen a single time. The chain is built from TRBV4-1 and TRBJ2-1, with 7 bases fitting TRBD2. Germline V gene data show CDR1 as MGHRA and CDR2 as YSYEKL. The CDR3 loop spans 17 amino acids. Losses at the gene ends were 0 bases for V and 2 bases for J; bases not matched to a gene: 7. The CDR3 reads CASSQDWGGFPYNEQFF. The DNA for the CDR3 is TGCGCCAGCAGCCAAGATTGGGGGGGGTTCCCCTACAATGAGCAGTTCTTC.

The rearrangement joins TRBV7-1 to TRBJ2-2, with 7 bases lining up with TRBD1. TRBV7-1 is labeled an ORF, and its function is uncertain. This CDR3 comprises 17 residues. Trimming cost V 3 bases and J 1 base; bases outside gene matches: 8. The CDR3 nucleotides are TGTGCCAGCAGCTCCCCCGGGACAGCGCTGAACACCGGGGAGCTGTTTTTT. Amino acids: CASSSPGTALNTGELFF.

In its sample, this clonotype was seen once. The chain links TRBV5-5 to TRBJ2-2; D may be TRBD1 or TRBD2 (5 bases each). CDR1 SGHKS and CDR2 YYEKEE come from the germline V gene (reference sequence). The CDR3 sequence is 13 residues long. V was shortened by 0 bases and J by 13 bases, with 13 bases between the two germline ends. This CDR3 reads CASSLVGTSGLFF. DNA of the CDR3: TGTGCCAGCAGCTTGGTTGGGACCTCTGGGCTGTTTTTT.

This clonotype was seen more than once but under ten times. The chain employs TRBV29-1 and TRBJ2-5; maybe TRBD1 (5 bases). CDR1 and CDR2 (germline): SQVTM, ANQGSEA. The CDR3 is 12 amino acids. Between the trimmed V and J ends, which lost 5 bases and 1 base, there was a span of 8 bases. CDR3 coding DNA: TGCAGCGTTTCCAGGGCCCAAGAGACCCAGTACTTC. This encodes CSVSRAQETQYF.

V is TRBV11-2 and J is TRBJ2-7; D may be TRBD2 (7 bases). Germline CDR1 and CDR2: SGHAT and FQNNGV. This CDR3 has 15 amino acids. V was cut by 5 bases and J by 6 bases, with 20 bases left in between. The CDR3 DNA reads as TGTGCCAGCAGCCAGGGGCGGGGGTCTGGAAGCGAGCAGTACTTC. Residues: CASSQGRGSGSEQYF.

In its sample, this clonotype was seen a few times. CDR3 sequence: CAIRRTGDLGEQYF. The CDR3 DNA sequence: TGTGCCATCAGGCGGACAGGAGACCTCGGCGAGCAGTACTTC. The V call is TRBV10-3, the J call TRBJ2-7; TRBD1 agrees at 7 bases. Germline V gene data show CDR1 as ENHRY and CDR2 as SYGVKD. Germline trimming cut 6 bases from V and 6 bases from J; bases unmatched to any gene: 11. The CDR3 consists of 14 residues.

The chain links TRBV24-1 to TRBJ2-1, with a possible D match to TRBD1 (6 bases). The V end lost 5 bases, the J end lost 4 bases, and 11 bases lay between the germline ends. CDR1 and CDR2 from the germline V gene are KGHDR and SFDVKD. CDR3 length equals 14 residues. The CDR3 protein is CATSGRTVYNEQFF. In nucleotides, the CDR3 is TGTGCCACCAGTGGCCGGACAGTTTACAATGAGCAGTTCTTC.

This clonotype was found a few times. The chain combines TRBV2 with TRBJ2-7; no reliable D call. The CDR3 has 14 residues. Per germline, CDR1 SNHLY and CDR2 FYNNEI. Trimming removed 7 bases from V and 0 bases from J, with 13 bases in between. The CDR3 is CASTQWDLSYEQYF. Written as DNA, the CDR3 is TGTGCCAGCACGCAATGGGATCTCTCCTACGAGCAGTACTTC.

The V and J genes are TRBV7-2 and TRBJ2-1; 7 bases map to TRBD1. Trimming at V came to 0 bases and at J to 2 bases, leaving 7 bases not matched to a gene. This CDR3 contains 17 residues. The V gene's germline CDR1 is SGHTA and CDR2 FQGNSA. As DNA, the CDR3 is TGTGCCAGCAGCTTAGCGAGGACAGGTCCTACCTACAATGAGCAGTTCTTC. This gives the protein CASSLARTGPTYNEQFF.

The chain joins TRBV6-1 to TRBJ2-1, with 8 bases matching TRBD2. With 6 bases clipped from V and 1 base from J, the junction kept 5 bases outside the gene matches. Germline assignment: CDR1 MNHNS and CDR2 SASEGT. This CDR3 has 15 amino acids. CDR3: CASRKSGGSYNEQFF. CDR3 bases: TGTGCCAGCAGAAAAAGCGGGGGTTCCTACAATGAGCAGTTCTTC.

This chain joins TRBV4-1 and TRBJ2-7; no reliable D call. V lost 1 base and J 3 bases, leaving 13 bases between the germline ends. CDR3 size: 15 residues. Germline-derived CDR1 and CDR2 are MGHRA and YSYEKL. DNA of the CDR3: TGCGCCAGCAGCCAAGTCATACAGTCTTTCTACGAGCAGTACGTC. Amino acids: CASSQVIQSFYEQYV.

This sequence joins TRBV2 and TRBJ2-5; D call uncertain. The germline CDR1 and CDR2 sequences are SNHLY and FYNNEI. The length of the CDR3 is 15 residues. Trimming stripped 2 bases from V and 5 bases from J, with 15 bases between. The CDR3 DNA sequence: TGTGCCAGCAGTGAACAAGGTAGGCCCGAGGAGACCCAGTACTTC. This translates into CASSEQGRPEETQYF.

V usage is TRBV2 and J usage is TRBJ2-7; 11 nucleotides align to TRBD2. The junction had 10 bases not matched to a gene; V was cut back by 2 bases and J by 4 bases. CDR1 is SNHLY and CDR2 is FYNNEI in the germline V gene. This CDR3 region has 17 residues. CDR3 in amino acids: CASSEITSGGALYEQYV. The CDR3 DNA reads TGTGCCAGCAGTGAAATTACTAGCGGGGGTGCTCTTTACGAGCAGTACGTC.

The CDR3 protein is CASSLEEVGETQYF. The CDR3 DNA is TGTGCCAGCAGCTTAGAGGAGGTGGGCGAGACCCAGTACTTC. The V and J genes are TRBV7-7 and TRBJ2-5; D is perhaps TRBD2 (5 bases). CDR1 is SSHAT and CDR2 is FNYEAQ in the germline V gene (reference sequence). Trimming shortened V by 1 base and J by 5 bases, and 11 bases separated the two germline ends. This CDR3 has 14 residues.